Listed below are T cell receptor beta chains from one sample, sequenced in a study of T cell changes during pregnancy in multiple sclerosis. TCRdb's copy holds only in-frame clones and misses some; the assay was immunoSEQ multiplex PCR. The profile shows tens of thousands of clones, around 92% of them singletons. The sample in question was CD8+ T cells from peripheral blood mononuclear cells, obtained before pregnancy. Receptor source: a female donor with multiple sclerosis, enrolled in a pregnancy study. Both conserved end residues are part of each CDR3. Each record gives: CDR3 protein, CDR3 DNA, D gene, V gene, J gene, clone size. D genes are given only for firm matches. Size values are once, few and many counts, or a class for expanded clones, and some rows have none.

CDR3aa: CASSAGQNNEQFF; CDR3nt: TGTGCCAGCAGTGCGGGACAGAACAATGAGCAGTTCTTC; d_gene: .; v_gene: TRBV28; j_gene: TRBJ2-1; abundance: .
CDR3aa: CAWSIPRQGPSYEQYF; CDR3nt: TGTGCCTGGAGCATACCCCGACAGGGACCGTCCTACGAGCAGTACTTC; d_gene: TRBD1; v_gene: TRBV30; j_gene: TRBJ2-7; abundance: .
CDR3aa: CASSQVRGGSYEQYF; CDR3nt: TGCGCCAGCAGCCAAGTTAGGGGTGGCTCCTACGAGCAGTACTTC; d_gene: .; v_gene: TRBV4-1; j_gene: TRBJ2-7; abundance: .
CDR3aa: CASRPGRINTEAFF; CDR3nt: TGTGCCAGTAGGCCCGGGAGGATTAACACTGAAGCTTTCTTT; d_gene: .; v_gene: TRBV19; j_gene: TRBJ1-1; abundance: .
CDR3aa: CASSQTGELFF; CDR3nt: TGTGCCAGCAGCCAAACCGGGGAGCTGTTTTTT; d_gene: .; v_gene: TRBV7-3; j_gene: TRBJ2-2; abundance: .
CDR3aa: CASSGGGLNEKLFF; CDR3nt: TGCGCCAGCAGTGGGGGGGGCCTTAATGAAAAACTGTTTTTT; d_gene: .; v_gene: TRBV10-2; j_gene: TRBJ1-4; abundance: .
CDR3aa: CAISPGQNTGELFF; CDR3nt: TGTGCCATCAGTCCGGGACAGAACACCGGGGAGCTGTTTTTT; d_gene: .; v_gene: TRBV10-3; j_gene: TRBJ2-2; abundance: .
CDR3aa: CASSLTREGNEQFF; CDR3nt: TGTGCCAGCAGCTTAACCAGGGAGGGGAATGAGCAGTTCTTC; d_gene: TRBD2; v_gene: TRBV7-3; j_gene: TRBJ2-1; abundance: .
CDR3aa: CASSGESSGLATNEKLFF; CDR3nt: TGTGCCAGCAGCGGAGAATCTTCAGGGTTAGCAACTAATGAAAAACTGTTTTTT; d_gene: .; v_gene: TRBV11-2; j_gene: TRBJ1-4; abundance: once
CDR3aa: CASSLGPSGGEQYF; CDR3nt: TGTGCCAGCAGTTTGGGCCCGTCAGGGGGCGAGCAGTACTTC; d_gene: TRBD1; v_gene: TRBV27; j_gene: TRBJ2-7; abundance: .
CDR3aa: CATTDRPYGELFF; CDR3nt: TGCGCCACCACAGACAGGCCCTACGGGGAGCTGTTTTTT; d_gene: .; v_gene: TRBV4-1; j_gene: TRBJ2-2; abundance: .
CDR3aa: CASSLSGDRSEQFF; CDR3nt: TGTGCCAGCAGTTTATCGGGGGACAGGTCGGAGCAGTTCTTC; d_gene: TRBD1; v_gene: TRBV27; j_gene: TRBJ2-1; abundance: .
CDR3aa: CASSLSGVNQPQHF; CDR3nt: TGTGCCAGCAGTTTGAGTGGAGTCAATCAGCCCCAGCATTTT; d_gene: .; v_gene: TRBV27; j_gene: TRBJ1-5; abundance: .
CDR3aa: CASSFYQGQANEQFF; CDR3nt: TGTGCCAGCAGTTTCTACCAAGGACAGGCCAATGAGCAGTTCTTC; d_gene: TRBD1; v_gene: TRBV27; j_gene: TRBJ2-1; abundance: once
CDR3aa: CAISESNRASEAFF; CDR3nt: TGTGCCATCAGTGAGTCTAACAGGGCCTCTGAAGCTTTCTTT; d_gene: .; v_gene: TRBV10-3; j_gene: TRBJ1-1; abundance: once
CDR3aa: CASSRLAGKNEQFF; CDR3nt: TGTGCCAGCAGCCGACTAGCGGGTAAGAATGAGCAGTTCTTC; d_gene: TRBD2; v_gene: TRBV11-2; j_gene: TRBJ2-1; abundance: .